This T cell receptor beta chain was captured in a study of T cells after yellow fever vaccination. Findings and caveats of the study: Though it reached lower strength, the secondary response hit its peak faster, day 5 versus 15. Most clones from primary vaccination were detected again post-booster (almost 98% CD4, around 88% CD8). Clonotypes shared by both compartments, CD4 and CD8, made up a small share.

This clonotype has a handful of counts. What it binds is unknown. UMIs and a universal primer site were added when TCR cDNA was made by 5'RACE template switching. Each CDR3 protein gets one entry after TCRdb re-called the 5' RACE reads with MiXCR. The sample includes under 600,000 distinct CDR3 sequences, about a fifth seen only once; the top ten take about a sixth. Material: PBMCs, obtained 21 days after the first yellow fever vaccination. The receptor was derived from a man aged 18 to 29 who received the YFV17D yellow fever vaccine.

This CDR3 is CASSQVNSYNSPLHF. The DNA of the CDR3 is TGTGCCAGCAGCCAAGTAAACAGCTATAATTCACCCCTCCACTTT. V is TRBV14 and J is TRBJ1-6; no clear D. The CDR3 runs 15 residues. V lost 1 base, J lost 3 bases, and 7 bases lay in between. The germline V gene encodes CDR1 SGHDN and CDR2 FVKESK.